Each of the 12 T cell receptor beta chains below was sequenced from the same sample in a study of OX40 agonist ivuxolimab in advanced cancers. Profiling relied on immunoSEQ multiplex PCR, and the TCRdb table lists in-frame clones only, not all of them. The table has around 60,000 clones, 79% seen once. The material was CD4+ or CD8+ T cells sorted from blood, obtained in a trial of the OX40 agonist ivuxolimab. Receptors were obtained from an adult with an advanced solid tumor such as melanoma, head and neck, liver or kidney cancer.

CDR3 sequence (DNA): TGTGCCAGCTCAGGGCCCTTTTACCCGAGCACAGATACGCAGTATTTT. Translating gives CASSGPFYPSTDTQYF. V is TRBV18 and J is TRBJ2-3; D is uncertain. The germline V gene encodes CDR1 KGHSH and CDR2 LQKENI. Between the trimmed V and J ends, which lost 5 bases and 0 bases, there was a span of 15 bases. The CDR3 spans 16 residues.

In its sample, this clone is medium-sized (0.01 to 0.1%). V gene TRBV11-2 combines with J gene TRBJ2-7; D is possibly TRBD2 (6 bases). Trimming pared 1 base from V and 2 bases from J, leaving 9 bases between. CDR3 length: 14 amino acids. Germline CDR1 reads SGHAT; CDR2 reads FQNNGV. Written as DNA, the CDR3 is TGTGCCAGCAGCTTAGGCGGGGAGACCTACGAGCAGTACTTC. Residues: CASSLGGETYEQYF.

The chain combines TRBV5-1 with TRBJ2-1; D could derive from TRBD1 or TRBD2 (5 bases each). V lost 5 bases, J lost 0 bases, and 9 bases lay in between. The CDR3 totals 14 residues. CDR1 SGHRS and CDR2 YFSETQ come from the germline V gene. For the CDR3, the DNA is TGCGCCAGCAGTGGGGGTGACTCCTACAATGAGCAGTTCTTC. Translation gives CASSGGDSYNEQFF.

The chain employs TRBV2 and TRBJ1-1, with D unclear. V shed 5 bases and J shed 2 bases, with 9 bases lying between them. Germline V gene data show CDR1 as SNHLY and CDR2 as FYNNEI. The CDR3 totals 13 residues. The CDR3 coding sequence is TGTGCCAGCAGTTTCGACCACAACACTGAAGCTTTCTTT. Translation gives CASSFDHNTEAFF.

This chain joins TRBV11-2 and TRBJ1-5, with 7 bases fitting TRBD1. This CDR3 is built from 14 residues. Trimming at V came to 0 bases and at J to 5 bases, leaving 1 base not matched to a gene. Per the germline V gene, CDR1 is SGHAT and CDR2 is FQNNGV. The CDR3 region has the DNA TGTGCCAGCAGCTTAGACACAGGGGATCAGCCCCAGCATTTT. This sequence encodes CASSLDTGDQPQHF.

The genes are TRBV23-1 and TRBJ2-4; D call uncertain. TRBV23-1 is labeled an ORF, and its function is uncertain. Trimming left V 3 bases short and J 8 bases short, with 17 bases between. CDR3 length: 15 residues. The CDR3 DNA reads as TGCGCCAGCAGTCACAGTCCTGCAGATAGGCACATTCAGTACTTC. Its translation is CASSHSPADRHIQYF.

Comments on this clone: This may stem from a read error, because a much larger clone lies one nucleotide away. The CDR3 loop reads CASSPRDGVEYGYTF. The CDR3 DNA sequence: TGTGCCAGCAGCCCCCGGGACGGGGTGGAATATGGCTACACCTTC. The chain recombines TRBV9 with TRBJ1-2; weak D call: TRBD1 (5 bases). Trimming pared 4 bases from V and 5 bases from J, leaving 18 bases between. Germline V gene data show CDR1 as SGDLS and CDR2 as YYNGEE. The CDR3 has 15 amino acids.

In this sample, this clone turned up once. The CDR3 here is CASTYRNTEAFF. CDR3 DNA sequence: TGTGCCAGCACCTACAGGAACACTGAAGCTTTCTTT. The genes are TRBV6-6 and TRBJ1-1; D unresolved. Trimming pared 7 bases from V and 1 base from J, leaving 7 bases between. In germline, CDR1 is MNHNY, CDR2 SVGAGI (reference sequence). The CDR3 sequence is 12 residues long.

This rearrangement joins TRBV6-1 to TRBJ2-1; 10 nucleotides line up with TRBD2. The junction had 7 bases not matched to a gene; V was cut back by 7 bases and J by 7 bases. CDR1 and CDR2 from the germline V gene are MNHNS and SASEGT. This CDR3 comprises 14 residues. In nucleotides, the CDR3 is TGTGCCAGCAAATCTAGCGGGAGTTTAAATGAGCAGTTCTTC. Amino acids: CASKSSGSLNEQFF.

Many counts were recorded for this clone. The CDR3 loop is CASSPTGGSSPLHF. The DNA of the CDR3 is TGTGCCAGCAGCCCGACAGGGGGAAGCTCACCCCTCCACTTT. The genes are TRBV11-2 and TRBJ1-6; 9 bases match TRBD1. J lost 10 bases, V lost 5 bases, and 6 bases had no gene match. Germline V gene lookup returns CDR1 SGHAT and CDR2 FQNNGV. This CDR3 has 14 amino acids.

The chain has TRBV6-1 and TRBJ2-7; D possibly uses TRBD1 or TRBD2 (5 bases each). The CDR3 extends over 14 amino acids. Trimming pared 11 bases from V and 0 bases from J, leaving 17 bases between. Germline V gene lookup returns CDR1 MNHNS and CDR2 SASEGT. CDR3 DNA: TGTGCCTCCAATAGGGACGGAAGCTCCTACGAGCAGTACTTC. This translates into CASNRDGSSYEQYF.

The chain recombines TRBV6-5 with TRBJ1-1, with a possible D match to TRBD1 (5 bases). V was trimmed by 6 bases and J by 11 bases, leaving 13 bases between them. Germline CDR1 and CDR2: MNHEY and SVGAGI. The CDR3 spans 11 residues. The CDR3 is CASSPGWDAFF. CDR3 nucleotides: TGTGCCAGCAGCCCAGGGTGGGATGCTTTCTTT.